This entry describes one TCR beta chain. Antigen unknown. This entry belongs to a study of chemoradiotherapy in HPV16-positive cancers. Background on the study: Functional T-cell assays on a couple of HPV16-positive patients' cells defined candidate HPV-specific clones and common TCR motifs. Findings and caveats of the study: Non-HPV-specific T cells did not expand in tumors during treatment, whereas candidate HPV-specific clones and E7-related motifs did. Functional assays defining HPV-specific T cells used only two HPV16-positive patients.

Data came from immunoSEQ multiplex PCR; TCRdb stores just in-frame clones and leaves some out. The sample includes about 12,000 clones, about 87% seen only once; the top ten take around 5%. CDR1 WSHSY and CDR2 SAAADI come from the germline V gene. The CDR3 extends over 14 amino acids. V dropped 5 bases and J dropped 7; count of bases not matched to a gene: 5. Repertoires were sampled repeatedly during chemoradiotherapy. The sequencing used blood, collected from a patient who underwent chemoradiotherapy. This chain connects TRBV10-2 to TRBJ2-1; 10 bases map to TRBD2. The source of this sequence is a human donor with HPV-associated anogenital cancer. CDR3 residues: CASSSTSGVNEQFF. In DNA, the CDR3 is TGCGCCAGCAGTTCCACTAGCGGGGTTAATGAGCAGTTCTTC.